This T cell receptor beta chain was identified during a study of T cell responses to AZD1222 COVID-19 vaccine. Regarding the study as a whole: The donors showed a predominance of white British ancestry and of females, with possible underestimation of clonal diversity.

V lost 1 base and J 0 bases, leaving 7 bases between the germline ends. Looked up from germline, CDR1 is SGHTA and CDR2 is FQGNSA. This CDR3 region has 14 residues. With respect to this clone: Its antigen is unknown.

Profiled with immunoSEQ multiplex PCR; TCRdb holds only in-frame clones, not every one. The table shows around 130,000 clones, with about 89% occurring only once. Analysis merged second doses at about 4 or about 12 weeks. The receptor was isolated from an adult who received the AZD1222 COVID-19 vaccine. The chain couples TRBV7-2 to TRBJ2-7; D ambiguous. The sample consisted of peripheral blood, taken 28 days after the second AZD1222 dose. The CDR3 spells CASSLDAISYEQYF. The CDR3 DNA reads TGTGCCAGCAGCTTAGACGCAATCTCCTACGAGCAGTACTTC.